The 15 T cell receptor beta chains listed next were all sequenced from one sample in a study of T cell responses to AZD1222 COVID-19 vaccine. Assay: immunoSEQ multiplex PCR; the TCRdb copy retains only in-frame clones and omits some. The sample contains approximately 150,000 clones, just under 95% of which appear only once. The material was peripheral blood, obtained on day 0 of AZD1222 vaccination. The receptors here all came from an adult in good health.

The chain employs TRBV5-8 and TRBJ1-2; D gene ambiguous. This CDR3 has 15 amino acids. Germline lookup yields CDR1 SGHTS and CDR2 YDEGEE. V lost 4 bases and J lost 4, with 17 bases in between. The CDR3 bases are TGTGCCAGCAGCGCCCCGTGGACGGCGCTCTATGGCTACACCTTC. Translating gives CASSAPWTALYGYTF. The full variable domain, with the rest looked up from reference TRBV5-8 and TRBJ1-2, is EAGVTQSPTHLIKTRGQQATLRCSPISGHTSVYWYQQALGLGLQFLLWYDEGEERNRGNFPPRFSGRQFPNYSSELNVNALELEDSALYLCASSAPWTALYGYTFGSGTRLTVV.

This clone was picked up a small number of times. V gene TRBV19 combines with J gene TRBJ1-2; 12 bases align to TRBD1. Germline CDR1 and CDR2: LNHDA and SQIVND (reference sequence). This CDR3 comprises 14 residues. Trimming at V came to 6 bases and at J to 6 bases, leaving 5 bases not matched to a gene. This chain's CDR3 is CASSRDRGRDGYTF. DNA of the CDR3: TGTGCCAGTAGCCGGGACAGGGGGCGTGATGGCTACACCTTC. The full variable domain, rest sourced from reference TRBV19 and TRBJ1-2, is DGGITQSPKYLFRKEGQNVTLSCEQNLNHDAMYWYRQDPGQGLRLIYYSQIVNDFQKGDIAEGYSVSREKKESFPLTVTSAQKNPTAFYLCASSRDRGRDGYTFGSGTRLTVV.

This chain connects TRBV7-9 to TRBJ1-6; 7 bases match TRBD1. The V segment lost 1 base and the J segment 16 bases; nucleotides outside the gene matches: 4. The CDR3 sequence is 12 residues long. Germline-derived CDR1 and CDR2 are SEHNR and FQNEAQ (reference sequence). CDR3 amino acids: CASSLEATGLHF. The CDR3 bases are TGTGCCAGCAGCTTAGAGGCGACAGGGCTCCACTTT.

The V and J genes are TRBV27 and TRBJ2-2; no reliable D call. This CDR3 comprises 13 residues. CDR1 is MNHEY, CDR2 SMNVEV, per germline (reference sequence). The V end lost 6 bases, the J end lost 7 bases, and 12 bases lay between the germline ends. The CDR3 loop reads CASSGQVIGELFF. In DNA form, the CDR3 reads TGTGCCAGCAGCGGCCAAGTCATCGGGGAGCTGTTTTTT.

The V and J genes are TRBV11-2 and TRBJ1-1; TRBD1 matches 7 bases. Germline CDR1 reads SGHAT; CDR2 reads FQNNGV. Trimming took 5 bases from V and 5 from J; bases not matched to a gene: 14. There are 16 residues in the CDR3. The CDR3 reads CASSPGKGARMTEAFF. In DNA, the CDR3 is TGTGCCAGCAGCCCCGGGAAGGGGGCGAGGATGACTGAAGCTTTCTTT.

CDR3 residues: CASSHHWGPYNEQFF. CDR3 coding DNA: TGTGCCAGCAGCCACCACTGGGGTCCCTACAATGAGCAGTTCTTC. The chain is built from TRBV6-6 and TRBJ2-1; unclear D gene. With 6 bases removed from V and 2 bases from J, the gap between germline ends came to 14 bases. Germline loops: CDR1 MNHNY, CDR2 SVGAGI (reference sequence). The CDR3 spans 15 residues.

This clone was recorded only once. The CDR3 region has the DNA TGTGCCAGCGGTCGGACAGGAAATCAGCCCCAGCATTTT. The encoded protein is CASGRTGNQPQHF. This chain joins TRBV2 and TRBJ1-5, with 7 bases lining up with TRBD1. Trimming removed 8 bases from V and 4 bases from J; junction bases left unmatched: 5. CDR3 length: 13 residues. The germline V gene encodes CDR1 SNHLY and CDR2 FYNNEI.

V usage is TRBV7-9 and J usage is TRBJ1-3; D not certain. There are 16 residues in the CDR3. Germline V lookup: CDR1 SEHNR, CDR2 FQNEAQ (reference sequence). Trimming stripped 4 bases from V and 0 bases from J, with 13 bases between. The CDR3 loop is CASSSTPQSSGNTIYF. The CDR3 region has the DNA TGTGCCAGCAGCTCTACCCCCCAGAGCTCTGGAAACACCATATATTTT.

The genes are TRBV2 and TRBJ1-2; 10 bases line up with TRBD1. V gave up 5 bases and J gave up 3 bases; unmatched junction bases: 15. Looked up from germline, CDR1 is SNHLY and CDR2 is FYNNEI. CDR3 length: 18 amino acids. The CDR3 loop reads CASSYLPGQGSSYYGYTF. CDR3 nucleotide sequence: TGTGCCAGCAGTTACCTACCGGGACAGGGGTCCTCCTACTATGGCTACACCTTC.

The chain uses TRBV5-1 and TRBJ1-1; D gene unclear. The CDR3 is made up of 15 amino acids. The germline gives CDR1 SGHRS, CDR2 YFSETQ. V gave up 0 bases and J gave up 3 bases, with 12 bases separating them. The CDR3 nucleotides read TGCGCCAGCAGCTTGGCCGCGTTTGCGGACACTGAAGCTTTCTTT. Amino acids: CASSLAAFADTEAFF.

The CDR3 protein is CASSEEATVNSPLHF. The CDR3 coding sequence is TGTGCCAGCAGTGAAGAAGCGACAGTTAATTCACCCCTCCACTTT. The V gene is TRBV2, the J gene TRBJ1-6; D possibly corresponds to TRBD1 (5 bases). The length of the CDR3 is 15 residues. With 1 base removed from V and 6 bases from J, the gap between germline ends came to 10 bases. CDR1 is SNHLY and CDR2 is FYNNEI in the germline V gene.

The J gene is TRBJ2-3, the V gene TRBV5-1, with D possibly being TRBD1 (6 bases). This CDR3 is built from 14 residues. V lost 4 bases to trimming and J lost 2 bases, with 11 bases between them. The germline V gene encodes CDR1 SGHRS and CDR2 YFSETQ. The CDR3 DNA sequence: TGCGCCAGCAGCACTGGACAGACCACAGATACGCAGTATTTT. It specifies CASSTGQTTDTQYF. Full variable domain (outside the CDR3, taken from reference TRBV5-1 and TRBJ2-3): KAGVTQTPRYLIKTRGQQVTLSCSPISGHRSVSWYQQTPGQGLQFLFEYFSETQRNKGNFPGRFSGRQFSNSRSEMNVSTLELGDSALYLCASSTGQTTDTQYFGPGTRLTVL.

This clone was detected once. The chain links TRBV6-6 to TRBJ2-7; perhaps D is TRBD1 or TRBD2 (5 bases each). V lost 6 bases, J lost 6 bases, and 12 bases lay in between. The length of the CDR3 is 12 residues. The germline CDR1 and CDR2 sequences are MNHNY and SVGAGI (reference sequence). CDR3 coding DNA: TGTGCCAGCAGGACCGGGGCTCCCGAGCAGTACTTC. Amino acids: CASRTGAPEQYF.

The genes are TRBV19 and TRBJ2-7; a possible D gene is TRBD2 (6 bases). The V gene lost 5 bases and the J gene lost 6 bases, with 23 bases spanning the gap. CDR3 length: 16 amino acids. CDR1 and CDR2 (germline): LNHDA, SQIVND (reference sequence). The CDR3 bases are TGTGCCAGTAGTCTCATGTTCGGGGGTTCCCCCTCCGAGCAGTACTTC. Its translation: CASSLMFGGSPSEQYF.

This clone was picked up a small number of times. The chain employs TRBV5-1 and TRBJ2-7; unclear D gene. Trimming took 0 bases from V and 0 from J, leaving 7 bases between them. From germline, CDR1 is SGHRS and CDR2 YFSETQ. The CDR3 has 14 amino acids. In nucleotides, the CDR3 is TGCGCCAGCAGCTTGGAGGGTTTCTCCTACGAGCAGTACTTC. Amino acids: CASSLEGFSYEQYF.